The clone carrying this TCR beta chain was seen more than once but under ten times. Its target is not known. These data belong to a study of T-cell memory formation after mild COVID-19. Constant-segment primers and 5'RACE yielded cDNA libraries for TCR alpha and TCR beta, each carrying sample barcodes and UMIs. Via MiXCR, TCRdb re-called the 5' RACE reads, giving one row per CDR3 protein. This sample yields approximately 260,000 distinct CDR3 sequences, of which 15% to 20% are seen a single time; 20% to 25% belongs to the top ten. V was pared by 7 bases and J by 0 bases, with 5 bases of the junction left unmatched. Germline CDR1 reads SQVTM; CDR2 reads ANQGSEA. The CDR3 loop spans 14 amino acids. Overall study findings and caveats: Some responding clones appeared in pre-infection memory, suggesting cross-reactive memory joined.

Source material: PBMCs or a T cell subset sorted from them (not recorded which). The chain links TRBV29-1 to TRBJ1-2; 10 bases align to TRBD1. The sequence was obtained from a man aged 18-30 years who had mild COVID-19 (a few samples of this study predate the infection). Cell type and time point are not known. The CDR3 sequence is CSASGQGANYGYTF. CDR3 coding DNA: TGCAGCGCCTCAGGACAGGGGGCTAACTATGGCTACACCTTC. The variable domain in full, completed from reference TRBV29-1 and TRBJ1-2, reads SAVISQKPSRDICQRGTSLTIQCQVDSQVTMMFWYRQQPGQSLTLIATANQGSEATYESGFVIDKFPISRPNLTFSTLTVSNMSPEDSSIYLCSASGQGANYGYTFGSGTRLTVV.